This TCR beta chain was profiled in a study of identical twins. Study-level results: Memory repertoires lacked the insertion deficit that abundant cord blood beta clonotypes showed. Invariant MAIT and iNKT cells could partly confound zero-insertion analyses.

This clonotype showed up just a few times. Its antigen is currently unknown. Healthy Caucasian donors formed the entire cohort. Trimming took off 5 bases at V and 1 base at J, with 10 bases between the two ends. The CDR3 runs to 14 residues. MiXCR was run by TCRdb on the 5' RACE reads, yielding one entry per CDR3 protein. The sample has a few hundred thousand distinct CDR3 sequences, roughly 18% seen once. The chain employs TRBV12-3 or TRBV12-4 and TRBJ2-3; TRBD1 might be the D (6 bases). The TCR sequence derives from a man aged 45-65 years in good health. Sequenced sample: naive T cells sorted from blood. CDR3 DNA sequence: TGTGCCAGCAGTCAGCGACAGGGCACAGATACGCAGTATTTT. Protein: CASSQRQGTDTQYF.